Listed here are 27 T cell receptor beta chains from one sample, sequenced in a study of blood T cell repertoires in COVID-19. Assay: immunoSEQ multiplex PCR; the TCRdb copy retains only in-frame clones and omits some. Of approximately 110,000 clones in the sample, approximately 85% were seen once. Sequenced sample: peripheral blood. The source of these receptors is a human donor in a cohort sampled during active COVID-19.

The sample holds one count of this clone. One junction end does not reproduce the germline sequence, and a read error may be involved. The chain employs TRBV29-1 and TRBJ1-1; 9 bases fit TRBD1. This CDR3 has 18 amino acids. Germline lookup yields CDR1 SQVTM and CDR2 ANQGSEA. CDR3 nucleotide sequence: TGCAGCGCTGAACGACCCGGGACAGGGTTTTTACGAAACACTGAAGCTTTCTTT. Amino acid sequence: CSAERPGTGFLRNTEAFF.

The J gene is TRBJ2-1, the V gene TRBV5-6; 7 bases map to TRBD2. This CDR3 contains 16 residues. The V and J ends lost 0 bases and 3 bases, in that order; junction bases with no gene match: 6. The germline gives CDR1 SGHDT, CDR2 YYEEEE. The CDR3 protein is CASSLDTGRIYNEQFF. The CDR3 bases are TGTGCCAGCAGCTTGGACACCGGGAGGATCTACAATGAGCAGTTCTTC.

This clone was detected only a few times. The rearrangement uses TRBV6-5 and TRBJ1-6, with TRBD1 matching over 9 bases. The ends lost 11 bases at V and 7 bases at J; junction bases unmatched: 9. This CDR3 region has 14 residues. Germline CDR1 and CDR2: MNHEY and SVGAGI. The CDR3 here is CASPSGQGNSPLHF. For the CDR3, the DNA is TGTGCCTCCCCCTCGGGACAGGGAAATTCACCCCTCCACTTT.

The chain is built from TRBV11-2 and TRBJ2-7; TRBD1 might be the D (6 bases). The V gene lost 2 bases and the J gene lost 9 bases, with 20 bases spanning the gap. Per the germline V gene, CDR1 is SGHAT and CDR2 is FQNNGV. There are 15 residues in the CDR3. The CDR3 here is CASSLLGGTSLGQYF. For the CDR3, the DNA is TGTGCCAGCAGCTTATTAGGGGGTACCTCCCTCGGGCAGTACTTC.

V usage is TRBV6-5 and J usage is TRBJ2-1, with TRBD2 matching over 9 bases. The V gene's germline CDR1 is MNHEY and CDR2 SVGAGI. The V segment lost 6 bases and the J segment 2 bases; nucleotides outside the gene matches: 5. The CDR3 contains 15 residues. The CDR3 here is CASSPGTSTYNEQFF. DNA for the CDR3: TGTGCCAGCAGCCCCGGGACTAGCACCTACAATGAGCAGTTCTTC.

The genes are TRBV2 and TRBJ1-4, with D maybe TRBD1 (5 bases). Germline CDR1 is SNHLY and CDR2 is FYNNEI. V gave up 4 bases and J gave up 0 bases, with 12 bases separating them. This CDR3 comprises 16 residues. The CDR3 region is CASSGGGVSTNEKLFF. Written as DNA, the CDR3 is TGTGCCAGCAGTGGCGGGGGAGTATCAACTAATGAAAAACTGTTTTTT.

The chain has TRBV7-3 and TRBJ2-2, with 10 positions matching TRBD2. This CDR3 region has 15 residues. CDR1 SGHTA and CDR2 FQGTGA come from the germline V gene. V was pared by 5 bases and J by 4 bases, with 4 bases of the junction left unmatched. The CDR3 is CASSPSGRGTGELFF. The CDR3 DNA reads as TGTGCCAGCAGCCCGAGCGGGAGGGGCACCGGGGAGCTGTTTTTT.

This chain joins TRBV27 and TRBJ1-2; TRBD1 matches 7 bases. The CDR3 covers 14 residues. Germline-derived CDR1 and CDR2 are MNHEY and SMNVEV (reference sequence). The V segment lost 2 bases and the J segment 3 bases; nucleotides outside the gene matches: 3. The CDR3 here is CASSLRQGYYGYTF. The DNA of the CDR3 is TGTGCCAGCAGTTTACGACAGGGATACTATGGCTACACCTTC.

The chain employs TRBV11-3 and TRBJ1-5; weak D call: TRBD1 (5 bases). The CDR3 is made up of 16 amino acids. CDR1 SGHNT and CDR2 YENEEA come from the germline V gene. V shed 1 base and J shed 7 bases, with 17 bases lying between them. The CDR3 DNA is TGTGCCAGCAGCTTAGTTTTTTGCGGGGGGAGGCAGCCCCAGCATTTT. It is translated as CASSLVFCGGRQPQHF.

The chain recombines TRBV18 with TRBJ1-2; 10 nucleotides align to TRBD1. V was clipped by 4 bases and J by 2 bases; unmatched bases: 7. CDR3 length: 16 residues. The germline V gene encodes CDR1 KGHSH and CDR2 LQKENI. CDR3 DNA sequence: TGTGCCAGCTCACGGTCGACAGGGGGCGAGAACTATGGCTACACCTTC. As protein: CASSRSTGGENYGYTF.

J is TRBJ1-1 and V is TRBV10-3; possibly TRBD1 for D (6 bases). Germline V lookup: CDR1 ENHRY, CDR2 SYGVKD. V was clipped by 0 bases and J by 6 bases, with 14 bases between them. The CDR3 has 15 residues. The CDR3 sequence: CAISESGPGVAEAFF. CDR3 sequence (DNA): TGTGCCATCAGTGAGTCAGGCCCAGGGGTTGCTGAAGCTTTCTTT.

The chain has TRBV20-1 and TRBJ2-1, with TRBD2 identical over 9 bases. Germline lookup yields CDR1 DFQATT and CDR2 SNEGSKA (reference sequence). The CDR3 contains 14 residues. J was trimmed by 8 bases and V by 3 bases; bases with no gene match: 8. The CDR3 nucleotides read TGCAGTGCTAGTTTGCCTAGCGGGATTGATGAGCAGTTCTTC. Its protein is CSASLPSGIDEQFF.

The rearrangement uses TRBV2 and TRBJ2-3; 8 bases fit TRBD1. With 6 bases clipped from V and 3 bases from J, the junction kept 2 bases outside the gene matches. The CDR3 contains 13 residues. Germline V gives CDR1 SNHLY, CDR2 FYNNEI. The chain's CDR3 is CASSWTGTDTQYF. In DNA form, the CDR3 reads TGTGCCAGCAGCTGGACAGGGACAGATACGCAGTATTTT.

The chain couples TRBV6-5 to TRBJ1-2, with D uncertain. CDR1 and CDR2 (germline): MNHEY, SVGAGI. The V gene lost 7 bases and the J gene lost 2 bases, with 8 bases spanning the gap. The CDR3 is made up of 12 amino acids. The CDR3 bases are TGTGCCAGCACATCAGGAAACTATGGCTACACCTTC. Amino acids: CASTSGNYGYTF.

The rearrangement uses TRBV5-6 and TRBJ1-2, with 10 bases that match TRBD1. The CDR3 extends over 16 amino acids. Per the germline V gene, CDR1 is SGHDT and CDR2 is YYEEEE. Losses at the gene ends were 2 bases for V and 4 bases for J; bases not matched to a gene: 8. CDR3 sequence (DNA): TGTGCCAGCAGCTTTTTTGGGACAGGGGATGGCTATGGCTACACCTTC. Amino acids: CASSFFGTGDGYGYTF.

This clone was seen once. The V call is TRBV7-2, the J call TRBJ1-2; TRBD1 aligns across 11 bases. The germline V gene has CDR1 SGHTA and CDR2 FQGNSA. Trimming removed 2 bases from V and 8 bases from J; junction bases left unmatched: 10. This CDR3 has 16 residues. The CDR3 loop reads CASSLSRTGGRWGYTF. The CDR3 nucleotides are TGTGCCAGCAGCTTAAGTAGGACAGGGGGCCGATGGGGCTACACCTTC.

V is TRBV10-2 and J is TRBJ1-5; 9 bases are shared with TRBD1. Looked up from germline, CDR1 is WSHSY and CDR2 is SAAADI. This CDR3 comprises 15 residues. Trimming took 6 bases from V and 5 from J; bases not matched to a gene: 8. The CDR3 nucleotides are TGCGCCAGCAGACCCGGGACAGGGATCGATCAGCCCCAGCATTTT. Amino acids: CASRPGTGIDQPQHF.

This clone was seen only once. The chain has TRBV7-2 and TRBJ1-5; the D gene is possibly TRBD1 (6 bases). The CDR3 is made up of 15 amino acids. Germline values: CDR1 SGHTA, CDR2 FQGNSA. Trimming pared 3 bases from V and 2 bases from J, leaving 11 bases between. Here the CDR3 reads CASSFQGSGNQPQHF. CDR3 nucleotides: TGTGCCAGCAGCTTTCAGGGGTCTGGCAATCAGCCCCAGCATTTT.

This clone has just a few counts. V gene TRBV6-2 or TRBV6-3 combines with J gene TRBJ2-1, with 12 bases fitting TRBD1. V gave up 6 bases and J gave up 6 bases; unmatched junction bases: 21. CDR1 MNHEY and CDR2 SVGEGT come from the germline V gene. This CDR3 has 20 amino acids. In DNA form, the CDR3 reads TGTGCCAGCAGCCCGAACGCTAGGGACAGGGGGCGCCTTTTTCTCAATGAGCAGTTCTTC. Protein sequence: CASSPNARDRGRLFLNEQFF.

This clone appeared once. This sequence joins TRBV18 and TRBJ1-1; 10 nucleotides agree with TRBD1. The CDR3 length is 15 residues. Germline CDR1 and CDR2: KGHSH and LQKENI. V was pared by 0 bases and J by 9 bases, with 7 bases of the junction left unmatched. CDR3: CASSPPATGGDQAFF. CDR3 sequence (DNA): TGTGCCAGCTCACCACCAGCGACAGGGGGCGATCAAGCTTTCTTT.

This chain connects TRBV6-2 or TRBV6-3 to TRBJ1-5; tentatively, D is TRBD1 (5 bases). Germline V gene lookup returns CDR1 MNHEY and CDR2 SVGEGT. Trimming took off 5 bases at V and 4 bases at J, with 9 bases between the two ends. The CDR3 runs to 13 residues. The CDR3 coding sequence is TGTGCCAGCAGTCGACGGGGGAATCAGCCCCAGCATTTT. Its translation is CASSRRGNQPQHF.

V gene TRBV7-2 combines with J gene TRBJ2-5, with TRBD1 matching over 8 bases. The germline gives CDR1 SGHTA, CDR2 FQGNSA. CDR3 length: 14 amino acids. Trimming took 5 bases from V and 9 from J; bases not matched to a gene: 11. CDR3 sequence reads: CASSPGGTVMAQYF. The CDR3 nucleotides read TGTGCCAGCAGCCCAGGGGGCACCGTAATGGCCCAGTACTTC.

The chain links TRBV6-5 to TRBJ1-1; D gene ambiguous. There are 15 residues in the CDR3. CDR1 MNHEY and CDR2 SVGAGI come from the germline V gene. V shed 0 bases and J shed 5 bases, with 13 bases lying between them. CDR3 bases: TGTGCCAGCAGTTACTCGACGGGAGCCGGGACTGAAGCTTTCTTT. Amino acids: CASSYSTGAGTEAFF.

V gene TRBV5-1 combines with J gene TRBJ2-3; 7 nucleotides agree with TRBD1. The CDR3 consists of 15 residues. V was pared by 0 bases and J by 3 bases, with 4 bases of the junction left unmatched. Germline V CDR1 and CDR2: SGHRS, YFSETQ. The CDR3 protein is CASSLVPDRTDTQYF. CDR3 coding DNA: TGCGCCAGCAGCTTGGTACCGGACAGGACAGATACGCAGTATTTT.

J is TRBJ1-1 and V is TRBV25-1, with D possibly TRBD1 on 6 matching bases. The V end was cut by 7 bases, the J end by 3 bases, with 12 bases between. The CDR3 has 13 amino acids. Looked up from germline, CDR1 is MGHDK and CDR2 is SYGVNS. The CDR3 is CASTRGGDTEAFF. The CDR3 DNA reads TGTGCCAGCACGAGGGGGGGAGACACTGAAGCTTTCTTT.

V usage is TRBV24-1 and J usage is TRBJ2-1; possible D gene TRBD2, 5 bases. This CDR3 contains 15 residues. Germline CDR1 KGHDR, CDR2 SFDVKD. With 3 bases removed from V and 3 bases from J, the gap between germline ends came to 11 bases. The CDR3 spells CATSDHERVYNEQFF. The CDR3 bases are TGTGCCACCAGTGATCACGAGAGGGTCTACAATGAGCAGTTCTTC.

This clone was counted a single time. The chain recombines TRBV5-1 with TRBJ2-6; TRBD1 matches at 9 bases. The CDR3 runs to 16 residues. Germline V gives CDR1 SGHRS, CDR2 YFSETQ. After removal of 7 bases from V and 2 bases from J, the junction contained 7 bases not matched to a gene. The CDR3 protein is CASSTGGAAGANVLTF. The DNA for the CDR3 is TGCGCCAGCTCCACAGGGGGCGCGGCTGGGGCCAACGTCCTGACTTTC.